This TCR beta chain was observed in a study of neurological immune-mediated disorders. The table lists this clonotype with many counts. The antigen is not known. Findings and limits, study-wide: HTLV-1-associated myelopathy led in TCR clonal expansion, while multiple sclerosis ranked lowest, below healthy controls. According to phylogenetic grouping, one related-CDR3 cluster, a possible signature, contained the repertoires of 18 of 34 multiple sclerosis patients.

The method for making cDNA was 5'RACE, and it used 10-nucleotide random UMIs. A single run covered 15-18 subjects with over 170 million TCR-beta sequences. TCRdb reprocessed the 5' RACE reads via MiXCR and lists one record per CDR3 protein. This sample yields approximately 100,000 distinct CDR3 sequences, of which approximately 3.5% are seen a single time; 2.5% to 3% belongs to the top ten. The receptor comes from a woman aged 45-60 years with multiple sclerosis. Sequenced sample: PBMCs.

The CDR3 coding sequence is TGCGCCAGCAGCCGATCGGGACTAGCGGGGTCCAGAGGTGAGACCCAGTACTTC. Amino acid sequence: CASSRSGLAGSRGETQYF. This chain connects TRBV5-1 to TRBJ2-5; TRBD2 agrees at 13 bases. CDR1 and CDR2 from the germline V gene are SGHRS and YFSETQ. CDR3 length: 18 residues. Trimming took 4 bases from V and 5 from J; bases not matched to a gene: 14.